This TCR beta chain is drawn from a study of T cell responses to AZD1222 COVID-19 vaccine. Findings and caveats of the study: Clonal diversity was possibly underestimated, and the donors were mostly white British, with more females.

Some clones are missing from TCRdb's copy, which holds only in-frame ones; the method was immunoSEQ multiplex PCR. The data contain about 93,000 clones, roughly 89% of them singletons. CDR3 length: 14 residues. Trimming cost V 4 bases and J 0 bases, with 8 bases left between them. In germline, CDR1 is SGHAT, CDR2 FQNNGV. Worth noting for this clone: What it binds is unknown.

This chain links TRBV11-2 with TRBJ2-3; TRBD1 is a possible D gene (5 bases). This receptor was taken from an adult in good health. Sample: peripheral blood, taken on day 0 of MenACWY control vaccination. In DNA, the CDR3 is TGTGCCAGCAGCTCCAGACAGAGCACAGATACGCAGTATTTT. Encoded protein: CASSSRQSTDTQYF.